Listed here are 8 T cell receptor beta chains from one sample, sequenced in a study of cytomegalovirus exposure and HLA in healthy donors. The PCR contained 60 Vbeta and 13 Jbeta primers. Sequencing was performed with immunoSEQ multiplex PCR; in TCRdb, only in-frame clones are kept and a portion is missing. The table records some 140,000 clones, roughly 79% of them present only once. Sequenced sample: PBMCs. These receptors were obtained from a man aged 18 to 29 in good health and CMV-seronegative.

The CDR3 loop is CASTGGPNQPQHF. CDR3 in DNA: TGTGCCAGTACCGGGGGTCCCAATCAGCCCCAGCATTTT. This chain connects TRBV19 to TRBJ1-5; D is possibly TRBD1 (5 bases). Trimming removed 7 bases from V and 3 bases from J, with 10 bases in between. The CDR3 totals 13 residues. Looked up from germline, CDR1 is LNHDA and CDR2 is SQIVND (reference sequence).

The chain joins TRBV4-1 to TRBJ2-3; 12 bases match TRBD2. Trimming removed 1 base from V and 6 bases from J; junction bases left unmatched: 11. Germline V lookup: CDR1 MGHRA, CDR2 YSYEKL. The CDR3 runs 18 residues. The chain's CDR3 is CASSQAGPLAGGGDTQYF. CDR3 coding DNA: TGCGCCAGCAGCCAAGCCGGCCCACTAGCGGGGGGAGGGGATACGCAGTATTTT.

This sequence joins TRBV12-5 and TRBJ2-1, with TRBD2 as a possible D gene (6 bases). This CDR3 is built from 15 residues. The germline gives CDR1 LGHNT, CDR2 FRNRAP. V was clipped by 5 bases and J by 0 bases, with 11 bases between them. The CDR3 protein is CASGISGSSYNEQFF. CDR3 sequence (DNA): TGTGCTAGTGGTATTAGCGGAAGCTCCTACAATGAGCAGTTCTTC.

The count of this clone is one. The V and J genes are TRBV6-6 and TRBJ1-5; 8 nucleotides agree with TRBD1. This CDR3 spans 12 amino acids. CDR1 is MNHNY, CDR2 SVGAGI, per germline (reference sequence). The V gene end was trimmed by 10 bases and the J gene end by 4 bases; junction bases not matched to a gene: 3. The CDR3 nucleotides read TGTGCCACCACAGGGGGGAATCAGCCCCAGCATTTT. This encodes CATTGGNQPQHF.

The chain combines TRBV5-4 with TRBJ1-1, with no clear D. The CDR3 consists of 17 residues. Germline V gene data show CDR1 as SGHNT and CDR2 as YYREEE (reference sequence). Trimming stripped 0 bases from V and 12 bases from J, with 27 bases between. This chain's CDR3 is CASSLALGIAATGEPFF. The DNA for the CDR3 is TGTGCCAGCAGCTTGGCATTGGGAATCGCCGCCACCGGGGAGCCTTTCTTT.

V and J are TRBV5-1 and TRBJ2-2, with TRBD1 identical over 7 bases. CDR1 and CDR2 (germline): SGHRS, YFSETQ. V lost 3 bases, J lost 1 base, and 3 bases stayed unmatched. The CDR3 sequence is 15 residues long. In nucleotides, the CDR3 is TGCGCCAGCAGCTCGGGGACAGAGAACACCGGGGAGCTGTTTTTT. Its translation is CASSSGTENTGELFF.

The rearrangement joins TRBV11-1 to TRBJ2-7; D is possibly TRBD2 (6 bases). CDR1 is SGHAT, CDR2 FQDESV, per germline (reference sequence). The CDR3 has 13 amino acids. V lost 5 bases, J lost 0 bases, and 8 bases lay in between. The CDR3 reads CASSAGLSYEQYF. The CDR3 DNA sequence: TGTGCCAGCAGCGCGGGACTCTCCTACGAGCAGTACTTC.

The chain couples TRBV7-9 to TRBJ2-7; TRBD2 is a possible D gene (8 bases). The CDR3 runs to 16 residues. Germline-derived CDR1 and CDR2 are SEHNR and FQNEAQ (reference sequence). V was trimmed by 8 bases and J by 3 bases, leaving 23 bases between them. In nucleotides, the CDR3 is TGTGCCAGCGGCGGGGGGCGCGGACAGGCCAACTACGAGCAGTACTTC. It codes for CASGGGRGQANYEQYF.